This TCR beta chain comes out of a study of shared clonotypes between healthy human individuals. Study-level points and caveats: Naive subsets typically showed greater estimated richness than memory subsets.

From germline, CDR1 is SGHVS and CDR2 FQNEAQ. The ends lost 5 bases at V and 5 bases at J; junction bases unmatched: 7. This CDR3 is built from 15 residues. Concerning this clone: As yet, its antigen is unknown.

Profiled with immunoSEQ multiplex PCR; TCRdb holds only in-frame clones, not every one. In the table there are 2,500,000 or so clones, 85% to 95% of which are singletons. Nashville, Tennessee was home to all donors, each a Caucasian adult. The TCR comes from a man younger than 35 in good health. Some clones in this sample may be carry-over from other donors' samples. Sequencing input: naive CD4+ T cells from PBMCs. Noted subset: CD45RA+ positively selected. The chain combines TRBV7-8 with TRBJ2-2, with TRBD1 matching 8 bases. This CDR3 is CASSAGTGGTGELFF. For the CDR3, the DNA is TGTGCCAGCAGCGCGGGGACAGGTGGGACCGGGGAGCTGTTTTTT.